Listed here are 32 T cell receptor beta chains from one sample, sequenced in a study of T-cell reconstitution after alpha-beta-depleted transplantation in children. TCRbeta library preparation incorporated unique molecular identifiers. TCRdb re-called the PCR reads through MiXCR, storing one row per CDR3 protein. The sample lists approximately 500,000 distinct CDR3 sequences, more than 9% occurring once. The specimen comprised PBMCs, sampled before TCRalphabeta/CD19-depleted stem cell transplant. These receptors originate from a child younger than 10 with inherited bone marrow failure, due to receive a stem cell transplant.

In this sample, this clonotype turned up many times. The CDR3 coding sequence is TGCAGCGTAGGAGGACAGCCCTACGAGCAGTACTTC. It translates to CSVGGQPYEQYF. This chain links TRBV29-1 with TRBJ2-7; D may be TRBD1 (6 bases). The CDR3 totals 12 residues. The ends were cut back, 6 bases at V and 2 bases at J, with 11 bases in the middle. Germline CDR1 SQVTM, CDR2 ANQGSEA.

This clonotype has a count of ten or more. The chain recombines TRBV28 with TRBJ2-5; 7 bases are a match to TRBD2. The CDR3 length is 14 residues. Germline loops: CDR1 MDHEN, CDR2 SYDVKM. Trimming removed 2 bases from V and 1 base from J; junction bases left unmatched: 1. CDR3 residues: CASSLPSGQETQYF. In DNA form, the CDR3 reads TGTGCCAGCAGTTTACCTAGCGGCCAAGAGACCCAGTACTTC.

The rearrangement uses TRBV28 and TRBJ1-2; the match to TRBD1 covers 7 bases. Germline loops: CDR1 MDHEN, CDR2 SYDVKM. With V trimmed by 1 base and J by 6 bases, 8 bases remained unmatched. This CDR3 is built from 15 residues. CDR3 coding DNA: TGTGCCAGCAGTTTATCGGGACAGACCTTTGATGGCTACACCTTC. Its protein is CASSLSGQTFDGYTF.

The chain couples TRBV11-1 to TRBJ2-7; D gene ambiguous. The CDR3 is made up of 13 amino acids. Germline CDR1 is SGHAT and CDR2 is FQDESV (reference sequence). Trimming took 1 base from V and 5 from J, leaving 9 bases between them. CDR3 in DNA: TGTGCCAGCAGCTTAGGACCAGGCAACGAGCAGTACTTC. Translating it yields CASSLGPGNEQYF. Full variable domain (outside the CDR3, taken from reference TRBV11-1 and TRBJ2-7): EAEVAQSPRYKITEKSQAVAFWCDPISGHATLYWYRQILGQGPELLVQFQDESVVDDSQLPKDRFSAERLKGVDSTLKIQPAELGDSAMYLCASSLGPGNEQYFGPGTRLTVT.

The rearrangement uses TRBV4-3 and TRBJ2-1, with 11 bases fitting TRBD2. Germline V gene sequence: CDR1 LGHNA, CDR2 YSLEER. The V and J ends lost 2 bases and 10 bases, in that order; junction bases with no gene match: 10. CDR3 size: 16 residues. The CDR3 region is CASSQKLAGGPLEQFF. The CDR3 coding sequence is TGCGCCAGCAGCCAAAAGCTAGCGGGAGGCCCCCTCGAGCAGTTCTTC.

The sample holds many counts of this clonotype. This chain links TRBV4-3 with TRBJ2-7; 9 bases fit TRBD2. This CDR3 comprises 16 residues. Trimming at V came to 1 base and at J to 6 bases, leaving 10 bases not matched to a gene. Germline values: CDR1 LGHNA, CDR2 YSLEER. CDR3 sequence: CASSQVQTAGGSEQYF. In DNA, the CDR3 is TGCGCCAGCAGCCAAGTTCAAACAGCGGGAGGTAGCGAGCAGTACTTC.

The V call is TRBV11-2, the J call TRBJ2-2; 9 bases match TRBD2. The CDR3 sequence is 18 residues long. CDR1 is SGHAT, CDR2 FQNNGV, per germline. The V gene end was trimmed by 1 base and the J gene end by 2 bases; junction bases not matched to a gene: 8. The CDR3 loop reads CASSLGGRTSANTGELFF. The DNA for the CDR3 is TGTGCCAGCAGCTTAGGGGGGAGGACTAGCGCAAACACCGGGGAGCTGTTTTTT.

This clonotype was detected many times. V is TRBV28 and J is TRBJ2-7; 10 bases match TRBD1. V was pared by 5 bases and J by 11 bases, with 6 bases of the junction left unmatched. Looked up from germline, CDR1 is MDHEN and CDR2 is SYDVKM. The CDR3 contains 12 residues. CDR3 sequence (DNA): TGTGCCAGCAGTACACCGGGACAGGGGAAGTACTTC. Residues: CASSTPGQGKYF.

The J gene is TRBJ1-5, the V gene TRBV30; no clear D gene. CDR3 length: 15 residues. Trimming pared 0 bases from V and 0 bases from J, leaving 9 bases between. The V gene's germline CDR1 is GTSNPN and CDR2 SVGIG (reference sequence). CDR3 bases: TGTGCCTGGAGTGTACTGGCTTCTAGCAATCAGCCCCAGCATTTT. Encoded protein: CAWSVLASSNQPQHF.

Concerning this clonotype itself: A much larger clone differs by one base, so this may be a read error. The chain is built from TRBV6-1 and TRBJ2-7; no firm D call. Germline V lookup: CDR1 MNHNS, CDR2 SASEGT. The CDR3 sequence is 13 residues long. Trimming removed 6 bases at V and 3 bases at J, with 12 bases between. The CDR3 loop reads CASSPKAIYEQYF. For the CDR3, the DNA is TGTGCCAGCAGCCCTAAAGCGATCTACGAGCAGTACTTC.

The V and J genes are TRBV2 and TRBJ1-5, with 7 nucleotides matching TRBD1. This CDR3 region has 20 residues. Germline CDR1 SNHLY, CDR2 FYNNEI. V trimming: 1 base; J trimming: 0 bases; junction bases outside the gene matches: 15. The CDR3: CASSEDYRDSGHYSNQPQHF. CDR3 in DNA: TGTGCCAGCAGTGAAGATTACCGGGACAGTGGGCATTATAGCAATCAGCCCCAGCATTTT.

This clonotype showed up many times. The chain employs TRBV7-2 and TRBJ2-7; no definite D call. Germline V lookup: CDR1 SGHTA, CDR2 FQGNSA. CDR3 length: 14 residues. V lost 4 bases and J lost 2, with 12 bases in between. The CDR3 protein is CASSSAGRPYEQYF. The CDR3 DNA is TGTGCCAGCAGCTCCGCCGGGCGGCCCTACGAGCAGTACTTC.

In this sample, this clonotype turned up many times. The chain has TRBV12-3 or TRBV12-4 and TRBJ2-5; tentatively, D is TRBD2 (6 bases). V was pared by 5 bases and J by 0 bases, with 19 bases between. The CDR3 sequence is 17 residues long. Here the CDR3 reads CASSTGNGGYYQETQYF. CDR3 DNA: TGTGCCAGCAGTACAGGAAACGGAGGGTACTACCAAGAGACCCAGTACTTC.

At least ten counts were recorded for this clonotype. This chain joins TRBV12-3 or TRBV12-4 and TRBJ1-2; D may be TRBD1 (5 bases). This CDR3 spans 14 amino acids. With 7 bases removed from V and 2 bases from J, the gap between germline ends came to 14 bases. CDR3 DNA: TGTGCCAGCACCGAAAGGGACGGAAACTATGGCTACACCTTC. Translation gives CASTERDGNYGYTF.

This clonotype was seen ten or more times. This chain links TRBV12-3 or TRBV12-4 with TRBJ1-5; 8 positions agree with TRBD1. The J segment lost 7 bases and the V segment lost 6 bases, leaving 11 bases of the junction unmatched. The CDR3 totals 15 residues. The CDR3 region has the DNA TGTGCCAGCAGACTCCTACAGGGGGTGGACCAGCCCCAGCATTTT. This gives the protein CASRLLQGVDQPQHF.

This clonotype has ten or more counts. DNA for the CDR3: TGCAGCGTTGTGCCCGGGACTAGCGGGAGTCAGTCGCAGTTCTTC. Encoded protein: CSVVPGTSGSQSQFF. This rearrangement joins TRBV29-1 to TRBJ2-1, with 14 bases identical to TRBD2. This CDR3 region has 15 residues. CDR1 is SQVTM and CDR2 is ANQGSEA in the germline V gene. V was pared by 4 bases and J by 12 bases, with 11 bases of the junction left unmatched.

Turning to this clonotype: This sequence may be a read error, since a much larger clone differs from it by one base. The chain carries TRBV7-6 and TRBJ2-5; D is tentatively TRBD1 or TRBD2 (5 bases each). Trimming shortened V by 1 base and J by 4 bases, and 16 bases separated the two germline ends. The germline gives CDR1 SGHVS, CDR2 FNYEAQ. The CDR3 covers 16 residues. For the CDR3, the DNA is TGTGCCAGCAGCTTAGAGTCAAGGGGTAGCGTAGAGACCCAGTACTTC. Protein product: CASSLESRGSVETQYF. Variable domain in full (rest from reference TRBV7-6 and TRBJ2-5): GAGVSQSPRYKVTKRGQDVALRCDPISGHVSLYWYRQALGQGPEFLTYFNYEAQQDKSGLPNDRFSAERPEGSISTLTIQRTEQRDSAMYRCASSLESRGSVETQYFGPGTRLLVL.

This clonotype was seen many times. The V call is TRBV7-2, the J call TRBJ2-7; D possibly corresponds to TRBD1 (6 bases). The CDR3 runs to 14 residues. CDR1 and CDR2 (germline): SGHTA, FQGNSA. Deletions cut 5 bases from V and 5 bases from J, with 16 bases between. The CDR3 DNA reads TGTGCCAGCAGCCCGGGACACGCCCTGGACGAGCAGTACTTC. As protein: CASSPGHALDEQYF.

This clonotype appeared many times. The chain is built from TRBV10-2 and TRBJ1-1; D remains unclear. The germline V gene encodes CDR1 WSHSY and CDR2 SAAADI. Trimming took off 4 bases at V and 1 base at J, with 10 bases between the two ends. There are 14 residues in the CDR3. CDR3 in amino acids: CASSVWRTNTEAFF. In DNA, the CDR3 is TGCGCCAGCAGTGTGTGGCGCACGAACACTGAAGCTTTCTTT.

This clonotype was detected many times. J is TRBJ1-2 and V is TRBV6-1; D gene ambiguous. Germline loops: CDR1 MNHNS, CDR2 SASEGT. The V end lost 8 bases, the J end lost 1 base, and 14 bases lay between the germline ends. This CDR3 spans 14 amino acids. The CDR3 DNA reads TGTGCCAGCGGTCTTCCGGGCCGTAACTATGGCTACACCTTC. It codes for CASGLPGRNYGYTF.

There are many counts of this clonotype. The genes are TRBV5-4 and TRBJ1-1; a weak D match, TRBD1 (6 bases). The CDR3 consists of 13 residues. The germline CDR1 and CDR2 sequences are SGHNT and YYREEE (reference sequence). Trimming stripped 0 bases from V and 6 bases from J, with 9 bases between. The CDR3 coding sequence is TGTGCCAGCAGCTTGGCCAGGGGCGCTGAAGCTTTCTTT. Translation: CASSLARGAEAFF.

V and J are TRBV20-1 and TRBJ2-6; 11 bases map to TRBD2. Germline V lookup: CDR1 DFQATT, CDR2 SNEGSKA (reference sequence). The length of the CDR3 is 17 residues. Trimming took 6 bases from V and 0 from J; bases not matched to a gene: 7. The CDR3 nucleotides read TGCAGTGCAACTGGGACTAGCGGTTACTCTGGGGCCAACGTCCTGACTTTC. Encoded protein: CSATGTSGYSGANVLTF.

This clonotype was counted ten times or more. The V and J genes are TRBV14 and TRBJ2-1; perhaps TRBD1 as D (6 bases). The CDR3 loop spans 16 amino acids. Germline values: CDR1 SGHDN, CDR2 FVKESK. The V and J ends lost 1 base and 6 bases respectively, with 16 bases between them. CDR3 region: CASSQAPQGPFNEQFF. Written as DNA, the CDR3 is TGTGCCAGCAGCCAAGCCCCACAGGGTCCCTTCAATGAGCAGTTCTTC.

This clonotype showed up just a few times. The gene calls are TRBV29-1 and TRBJ2-3; 10 nucleotides match TRBD2. V was clipped by 4 bases and J by 3 bases; unmatched bases: 10. The CDR3 is 16 amino acids. The germline V gene encodes CDR1 SQVTM and CDR2 ANQGSEA. The CDR3 coding sequence is TGCAGCGTTGGAGTCCTAGCGGGAGAGGTAACAGATACGCAGTATTTT. Translation gives CSVGVLAGEVTDTQYF.

This clonotype occurred many times. The chain recombines TRBV3-1 with TRBJ2-1; 12 nucleotides align to TRBD2. Germline CDR1 LGHDT, CDR2 YNNKEL (reference sequence). The trim removed 4 bases at V and 4 bases at J, leaving 5 bases unmatched. The CDR3 is 16 amino acids. The CDR3 protein is CASSRGTSGLYNEQFF. CDR3 coding DNA: TGTGCCAGCAGCCGGGGGACTAGCGGGCTGTACAATGAGCAGTTCTTC.

There are many counts of this clonotype. This chain connects TRBV7-2 to TRBJ1-6; D is ambiguous. The CDR3 is 14 residues long. Germline-derived CDR1 and CDR2 are SGHTA and FQGNSA. V was clipped by 6 bases and J by 9 bases, with 15 bases between them. CDR3 in DNA: TGTGCCAGCAGGCCCGGAGGGATGGGTTCACCCCTCCACTTT. Its translation is CASRPGGMGSPLHF.

This clonotype was seen repeatedly, ten times or more. The chain carries TRBV28 and TRBJ2-5; TRBD1 aligns across 9 bases. CDR1 MDHEN and CDR2 SYDVKM come from the germline V gene. Losses at the gene ends were 4 bases for V and 5 bases for J; bases not matched to a gene: 8. The CDR3 runs to 15 residues. CDR3 amino acids: CASSSAGQGGETQYF. CDR3 nucleotides: TGTGCCAGCAGTTCGGCGGGACAGGGTGGCGAGACCCAGTACTTC.

Ten or more counts support this clonotype. CDR3 DNA sequence: TGCAGTGCTAGGGAAGGACCGGAGGACATTCAGTACTTC. Translated: CSAREGPEDIQYF. J is TRBJ2-4 and V is TRBV20-1; maybe TRBD2 (5 bases). CDR3 size: 13 residues. CDR1 and CDR2 (germline): DFQATT, SNEGSKA (reference sequence). Trimming took 3 bases from V and 8 from J, leaving 14 bases between them.

The rearrangement uses TRBV12-3 or TRBV12-4 and TRBJ2-7; D is undetermined. This CDR3 is 13 amino acids long. V was clipped by 4 bases and J by 7 bases, with 14 bases between them. This chain's CDR3 is CASSSVPLREQYF. In nucleotides, the CDR3 is TGTGCCAGCAGTTCCGTCCCTCTGAGAGAGCAGTACTTC.

This clonotype was recorded many times. The V gene is TRBV5-1, the J gene TRBJ1-5; TRBD1 is a possible D gene (5 bases). Deletions cut 1 base from V and 6 bases from J, with 14 bases between. Germline loops: CDR1 SGHRS, CDR2 YFSETQ. This CDR3 contains 15 residues. CDR3 residues: CASSLIQGRCQPQHF. The CDR3 DNA reads as TGCGCCAGCAGCTTGATCCAGGGCAGGTGTCAGCCCCAGCATTTT.

This clonotype was seen ten or more times. The V and J genes are TRBV7-2 and TRBJ1-1; 11 bases match TRBD1. There are 15 residues in the CDR3. Germline V gene sequence: CDR1 SGHTA, CDR2 FQGNSA. V gave up 3 bases and J gave up 4 bases; unmatched junction bases: 4. This CDR3 reads CASSFRTGGPTEAFF. CDR3 nucleotides: TGTGCCAGCAGCTTTCGGACAGGGGGCCCCACTGAAGCTTTCTTT.

This chain links TRBV29-1 with TRBJ2-7; D is undetermined. Germline CDR1 SQVTM, CDR2 ANQGSEA. The CDR3 sequence is 12 residues long. The V and J ends lost 6 bases and 5 bases respectively, with 14 bases between them. This CDR3 is CSVAPMTHEQYF. The CDR3 nucleotides are TGCAGCGTGGCCCCCATGACCCACGAGCAGTACTTC.